The 29 T cell receptor beta chains below come from one sample, sequenced in a study of control samples from healthy donors and cancer patients (dated by TCRdb to the early 2020s). The protocol used for the library was the immunoSEQ multiplex PCR assay. The immuneACCESS repertoire file appears here via TCRdb, limited to in-frame rearrangements. These files lack a portion of the clones; in checked studies, under half of the deficit traces to unresolved V genes, and the cause of the others is not known. Recorded for this sample are fewer than 95,000 clones; roughly 91% of them occurred a single time. The top ten clones comprise around 16% of the sample. Input material: blood. These receptors were obtained from a man aged 25 to 40 in good health.

This clone was seen a few times. CDR3 residues: CASRTGSSGANVLTF. The DNA for the CDR3 is TGTGCCAGCAGAACAGGGAGCTCTGGGGCCAACGTCCTGACTTTC. V is TRBV27 and J is TRBJ2-6, with a tentative D call TRBD1 (6 bases). Trimming left V 6 bases short and J 0 bases short, with 9 bases between. This CDR3 is 15 amino acids long. Germline loops: CDR1 MNHEY, CDR2 SMNVEV (reference sequence).

The genes are TRBV11-2 and TRBJ2-7; the match to TRBD1 covers 11 bases. CDR1 is SGHAT, CDR2 FQNNGV, per germline. This CDR3 has 18 residues. V lost 2 bases and J lost 7; bases outside the gene matches: 16. CDR3 coding DNA: TGTGCCAGCAGCTTAAAGCGTGAAGGACAGGGGGCTCCGGGGGAGCAGTACTTC. Protein product: CASSLKREGQGAPGEQYF.

The chain combines TRBV7-8 with TRBJ2-1; 7 nucleotides match TRBD1. CDR1 is SGHVS and CDR2 is FQNEAQ in the germline V gene. The CDR3 sequence is 14 residues long. Trimming removed 4 bases from V and 7 bases from J; junction bases left unmatched: 7. The CDR3 sequence: CASSSIGGQNEQFF. In DNA form, the CDR3 reads TGTGCCAGCAGCTCGATAGGGGGCCAGAATGAGCAGTTCTTC.

This clone was seen only once. The chain recombines TRBV4-1 with TRBJ1-4; 8 nucleotides match TRBD1. The germline gives CDR1 MGHRA, CDR2 YSYEKL. This CDR3 has 16 amino acids. V lost 6 bases, J lost 5 bases, and 11 bases stayed unmatched. CDR3 amino acids: CASSHTWTGRNEKLFF. CDR3 sequence (DNA): TGCGCCAGCAGTCATACCTGGACAGGGCGAAATGAAAAACTGTTTTTT.

V is TRBV16 and J is TRBJ2-2; 10 bases are shared with TRBD1. Trimming at V came to 5 bases and at J to 6 bases, leaving 6 bases not matched to a gene. Germline-derived CDR1 and CDR2 are KGHSY and FQNENV. The CDR3 consists of 15 residues. CDR3 sequence: CASSGHGTGAGELFF. The CDR3 DNA reads as TGTGCCAGCAGCGGTCACGGGACAGGGGCCGGGGAGCTGTTTTTT.

V usage is TRBV6-2 or TRBV6-3 and J usage is TRBJ2-1, with 7 bases fitting TRBD2. Trimming at V came to 2 bases and at J to 5 bases, leaving 6 bases not matched to a gene. From germline, CDR1 is MNHEY and CDR2 SVGEGT. This CDR3 region has 15 residues. The CDR3 loop is CASSYPASGNNEQFF. CDR3 bases: TGTGCCAGCAGTTACCCGGCTAGCGGAAACAATGAGCAGTTCTTC.

This rearrangement joins TRBV7-3 to TRBJ1-1; 9 bases line up with TRBD1. This CDR3 is built from 12 residues. Germline lookup yields CDR1 SGHTA and CDR2 FQGTGA. V lost 5 bases and J lost 11; bases outside the gene matches: 6. CDR3 in DNA: TGTGCCAGCAGCCCCGGGACAGGGTCGGCTTTCTTT. This codes for CASSPGTGSAFF.

DNA of the CDR3: TGTGCCACCAGCAGGGGACAGGCCGCAACTAATGAAAAACTGTTTTTT. This codes for CATSRGQAATNEKLFF. The gene calls are TRBV15 and TRBJ1-4, with 8 nucleotides matching TRBD1. The CDR3 contains 16 residues. Germline V gene sequence: CDR1 LNHNV, CDR2 YYDKDF (reference sequence). V was clipped by 3 bases and J by 0 bases; unmatched bases: 3.

The rearrangement links TRBV6-2 or TRBV6-3 to TRBJ1-1, with 9 nucleotides matching TRBD1. J lost 0 bases, V lost 4 bases, and 6 bases had no gene match. CDR1 and CDR2 from the germline V gene are MNHEY and SVGEGT. The CDR3 has 16 residues. Here the CDR3 DNA reads TGTGCCAGCAGTTGGGACAGGGTCGGGCTGAACACTGAAGCTTTCTTT. As protein: CASSWDRVGLNTEAFF.

The chain uses TRBV6-6 and TRBJ2-3; 11 nucleotides align to TRBD1. Germline V gene sequence: CDR1 MNHNY, CDR2 SVGAGI (reference sequence). This CDR3 is 13 amino acids long. V lost 10 bases and J lost 4; bases outside the gene matches: 4. CDR3 sequence: CATRTGGSDTQYF. The CDR3 DNA follows: TGTGCCACCCGGACAGGGGGCTCAGATACGCAGTATTTT.

The V gene is TRBV7-2, the J gene TRBJ2-5; 7 bases are shared with TRBD1. The germline gives CDR1 SGHTA, CDR2 FQGNSA. The trim removed 5 bases at V and 4 bases at J, leaving 13 bases unmatched. The CDR3 runs 16 residues. The CDR3 DNA follows: TGTGCCAGCAGCCAAACAGGGACAGCCTCGGGAGAGACCCAGTACTTC. It specifies CASSQTGTASGETQYF.

CDR3 sequence: CASSLSGGAIGELFF. The CDR3 DNA sequence: TGTGCCAGCAGCTTGAGTGGGGGCGCGATCGGGGAGCTGTTTTTT. V gene TRBV5-6 combines with J gene TRBJ2-2; D is perhaps TRBD1 (6 bases). Germline V gene lookup returns CDR1 SGHDT and CDR2 YYEEEE. V dropped 1 base and J dropped 7 bases, with 14 bases sitting between them. The CDR3 runs 15 residues.

The rearrangement joins TRBV2 to TRBJ1-2; 7 bases are shared with TRBD1. This CDR3 comprises 14 residues. V shed 4 bases, J shed 2 bases, and the junction held 4 bases outside the gene matches. CDR1 is SNHLY and CDR2 is FYNNEI in the germline V gene. The CDR3 bases are TGTGCCAGCAGTGTCGGGACAGAAAACTATGGCTACACCTTC. The encoded protein is CASSVGTENYGYTF. Using reference TRBV2 and TRBJ1-2 for the parts outside the CDR3, the full variable domain is EPEVTQTPSHQVTQMGQEVILRCVPISNHLYFYWYRQILGQKVEFLVSFYNNEISEKSEIFDDQFSVERPDGSNFTLKIRSTKLEDSAMYFCASSVGTENYGYTFGSGTRLTVV.

The chain recombines TRBV5-4 with TRBJ1-2, with D possibly TRBD1 on 6 matching bases. V was trimmed by 9 bases and J by 1 base, leaving 16 bases between them. Germline V gene sequence: CDR1 SGHNT, CDR2 YYREEE (reference sequence). This CDR3 has 14 amino acids. The CDR3 spells CATLNRAHNYGYTF. DNA for the CDR3: TGTGCCACACTCAACAGGGCTCATAACTATGGCTACACCTTC.

To note about this clone: Other DNA sequences in this sample translate to the same CDR3. The V call is TRBV6-5, the J call TRBJ2-7; TRBD1 matches 9 bases. The CDR3 consists of 14 residues. Germline V gene data show CDR1 as MNHEY and CDR2 as SVGAGI. The V gene end was trimmed by 6 bases and the J gene end by 1 base; junction bases not matched to a gene: 4. This CDR3 reads CASRGTGLSYEQYF. CDR3 sequence (DNA): TGTGCCAGCAGGGGGACAGGGCTATCCTACGAGCAGTACTTC.

As to this clone: This sample also contains other DNA sequences that code for the same CDR3. The chain is built from TRBV28 and TRBJ1-3; no clear D. The CDR3 runs to 14 residues. Germline V CDR1 and CDR2: MDHEN, SYDVKM. Trimming removed 2 bases from V and 2 bases from J, with 7 bases in between. CDR3 DNA sequence: TGTGCCAGCAGTTTAAGTGGGACTGGAAACACCATATATTTT. Its protein product is CASSLSGTGNTIYF.

V gene TRBV7-3 combines with J gene TRBJ2-4; D might be TRBD1 or TRBD2, each matching 6 bases. The V end was cut by 5 bases, the J end by 0 bases, with 17 bases between. Germline assignment: CDR1 SGHTA and CDR2 FQGTGA. The CDR3 is made up of 17 amino acids. The CDR3 DNA reads as TGTGCCAGCAGCCTTCGACCGAGGGGGGTAGCCAAAAACATTCAGTACTTC. Encoded protein: CASSLRPRGVAKNIQYF.

CDR3 coding DNA: TGCAGCGCCCTGACTAGCGGGGGGGCAACCGGGGAGCTGTTTTTT. Translated: CSALTSGGATGELFF. The chain recombines TRBV29-1 with TRBJ2-2; 14 bases match TRBD2. CDR1 and CDR2 from the germline V gene are SQVTM and ANQGSEA. There are 15 residues in the CDR3. Trimming at V came to 7 bases and at J to 5 bases, leaving 6 bases not matched to a gene.

This clone was recorded once. The CDR3 spells CAWSVGMDRNTEAFF. For the CDR3, the DNA is TGTGCCTGGAGTGTGGGAATGGACAGGAACACTGAAGCTTTCTTT. The V gene is TRBV30, the J gene TRBJ1-1, with D tentatively TRBD1 (6 bases). The CDR3 length is 15 residues. Trimming stripped 0 bases from V and 1 base from J, with 12 bases between. The germline CDR1 and CDR2 sequences are GTSNPN and SVGIG (reference sequence). The complete variable domain, with remaining parts taken from reference TRBV30 and TRBJ1-1, reads SQTIHQWPATLVQPVGSPLSLECTVEGTSNPNLYWYRQAAGRGLQLLFYSVGIGQISSEVPQNLSASRPQDRQFILSSKKLLLSDSGFYLCAWSVGMDRNTEAFFGQGTRLTVV.

The chain employs TRBV4-1 and TRBJ2-7, with 7 bases aligning to TRBD2. Germline V CDR1 and CDR2: MGHRA, YSYEKL. The V and J ends lost 4 bases and 3 bases, in that order; junction bases with no gene match: 9. CDR3 length: 15 amino acids. The CDR3 reads CASSPGPGGSYEQYF. The CDR3 DNA follows: TGCGCCAGCAGCCCAGGACCCGGCGGGAGCTACGAGCAGTACTTC.

CDR3: CASSIGGTGTDTQYF. CDR3 nucleotides: TGTGCCAGCAGTATAGGGGGGACGGGCACAGATACGCAGTATTTT. The rearrangement links TRBV7-3 to TRBJ2-3, with D perhaps TRBD1 or TRBD2 (6 bases each). V lost 6 bases, J lost 1 base, and 14 bases lay in between. The CDR3 runs to 15 residues. Germline V gene lookup returns CDR1 SGHTA and CDR2 FQGTGA.

This clone was observed a few times. This chain uses TRBV4-2 with TRBJ1-5; possible D gene TRBD1, 5 bases. CDR1 LGHNA and CDR2 YNFKEQ come from the germline V gene. The ends were cut back, 1 base at V and 7 bases at J, with 11 bases in the middle. The CDR3 is made up of 14 amino acids. The DNA of the CDR3 is TGTGCCAGCAGCCAAGTCGGGGGAGTACAGCCCCAGCATTTT. It translates to CASSQVGGVQPQHF.

V and J are TRBV6-2 or TRBV6-3 and TRBJ1-2, with a possible D match to TRBD1 (5 bases). The CDR3 totals 15 residues. CDR1 and CDR2 from the germline V gene are MNHEY and SVGEGT. V lost 5 bases, J lost 1 base, and 14 bases lay in between. CDR3 loop: CASSPGTDHNYGYTF. The CDR3 region has the DNA TGTGCCAGCAGTCCCGGGACTGACCATAACTATGGCTACACCTTC.

The chain is built from TRBV27 and TRBJ2-7; weak D call: TRBD2 (5 bases). The CDR3 consists of 15 residues. Between the trimmed V and J ends, which lost 6 bases and 0 bases, there was a span of 15 bases. Germline V gives CDR1 MNHEY, CDR2 SMNVEV (reference sequence). The CDR3: CASSRWGADSYEQYF. The DNA of the CDR3 is TGTGCCAGCAGCCGGTGGGGAGCGGACTCCTACGAGCAGTACTTC.

The CDR3 DNA reads TGTGCCAGCAGTTTATCGGGGGGAATCACTTACGAGCAGTACTTC. Its protein is CASSLSGGITYEQYF. The chain recombines TRBV27 with TRBJ2-7; a weak D match, TRBD2 (6 bases). V shed 0 bases and J shed 4 bases, with 13 bases lying between them. The germline V gene has CDR1 MNHEY and CDR2 SMNVEV (reference sequence). The CDR3 has 15 residues.

A word on this clone: The identical CDR3 is also encoded by other nucleotide sequences in the sample. This chain links TRBV30 with TRBJ2-1, with 8 nucleotides matching TRBD1. CDR1 is GTSNPN and CDR2 is SVGIG in the germline V gene (reference sequence). Trimming cost V 1 base and J 4 bases; bases outside gene matches: 6. This CDR3 has 15 residues. The DNA of the CDR3 is TGTGCCTGGAGTGGTGGACAGGGAGATTACAATGAGCAGTTCTTC. It specifies CAWSGGQGDYNEQFF.

The V gene is TRBV5-4, the J gene TRBJ2-5; no firm D call. Trimming pared 0 bases from V and 5 bases from J, leaving 8 bases between. Germline V lookup: CDR1 SGHNT, CDR2 YYREEE (reference sequence). The CDR3 is 13 amino acids. CDR3 DNA: TGTGCCAGCAGCTTGGTCGCTAGTGAGACCCAGTACTTC. Translated, it gives CASSLVASETQYF.

CDR3 protein: CASSYRGVTEAFF. CDR3 in DNA: TGTGCCAGCAGTTACCGGGGGGTGACTGAAGCTTTCTTT. This chain links TRBV6-5 with TRBJ1-1; weak D call: TRBD1 (5 bases). CDR1 and CDR2 (germline): MNHEY, SVGAGI. Deletions cut 2 bases from V and 5 bases from J, with 9 bases between. This CDR3 region has 13 residues.

This chain uses TRBV3-1 (or the pseudogene TRBV3-2) with TRBJ2-7, with 7 nucleotides matching TRBD2. The CDR3 consists of 13 residues. The V gene's germline CDR1 is LGHDT and CDR2 YNNKEL (reference sequence). J lost 4 bases, V lost 5 bases, and 5 bases had no gene match. CDR3 DNA: TGTGCCAGCAGCAATAGCGGGTCTTACGAGCAGTACTTC. It encodes CASSNSGSYEQYF.